The T cell receptor beta chain under discussion was sequenced for a study of blood T cell repertoires in COVID-19 (TCRdb year 2020). The study in broad terms: The collaborator samples originated in the United States, Italy and Spain and spanned the acute and convalescent phases of COVID-19. Subjects who had been exposed to COVID-19, were actively infected with it, or had recovered from it provided the deeply sampled blood TCRbeta repertoires that made up the dataset. The repertoires were released in a freely available public database meant as a resource for research on the immune response to SARS-CoV-2. Sample metadata almost always included a de-identified subject ID, COVID-19 status, age in years and sex. The samples were drawn from the first 160 participants of the ongoing ImmuneRACE study and from under 1,500 subjects provided by 6 global collaborators. Where HLA class I and class II types were available, the types were taken from metadata supplied by the sample provider, not from assay-based typing. The prospective study material was composed of cDNA or gDNA derived from T cells, B-cell-depleted T cells, or PBMCs.

TCRbeta CDR3 regions were amplified from genomic DNA using the immunoSEQ Assay, a bias-controlled multiplex PCR. In the paper's pipeline: Within the assay, amplification of reference gene primers was used to estimate how many nucleated cells each sample contained. Sequence reads were collapsed and filtered to measure the absolute abundance of every unique TCRbeta CDR3 rearrangement. For each sample, productive Simpson clonality was calculated by taking the square root of Simpson's diversity index across productive rearrangements. This is the immuneACCESS table as TCRdb keeps it, with only in-frame sequences that have V and J called. A part of the clones is gone; compared with another copy, unresolved V genes explain less than half, and the rest is unexplained. V, J and clone size derive from that table, while D and trimming were established from the DNA sequence. In all, the sample holds about 250,000 clones, and about 89% of those were seen once. The ten largest clones add up to about 1.7% of the sample.

What the work shows at the level of the full study, not this receptor alone: The quantity of clinical and demographic metadata differed by source and by participant and was supplied without curation.

A second Seattle source provided samples from volunteer blood donors who had recovered from COVID-19. Collaborating institutions collected whole blood in K2EDTA tubes following their own protocols. Collaborator samples were shipped for TCRbeta analysis as frozen whole blood, isolated PBMCs, or DNA extracted from either sample type. About this clone: No antigen is known for it. Per-base qualities were not stored, and no clone one base away is much larger.

CDR1 and CDR2 are drawn from the germline V gene: KGHDR, SFDVKD. From V the trimming removes 7 bases and from J it removes 5 bases, while the gene matches leave 4 bases of the junction unaccounted for. The CDR3 runs 13 residues from the cysteine to the phenylalanine. The CDR3 DNA has 39 bases and is translated from base 1. The TCR was taken from a woman between 55 and 75 years old who had recovered from COVID-19. The specimen sequenced was peripheral blood. The chain is made from TRBV24-1 and TRBJ1-1, with 9 bases aligning to TRBD1. The DNA is TGTGCCACCAGGGGGACAGGGAGGACTGAAGCTTTCTTT. This yields the protein CATRGTGRTEAFF.